This TCR beta chain was captured in a study of a mutant IDH1 vaccine in newly diagnosed glioma. Overall study: The vaccination schedule gave patients eight doses in weeks 1, 3, 5, 7, 11, 15, 19 and 23. Vaccination followed radiotherapy alone by 4-6 weeks, or accompanied temozolomide cycles.

Study-wide results and limits: Changes in the top peripheral T cell clonotypes seemingly had no bearing on pseudoprogression.

Concerning this clone: The antigen is unknown.

The table came from immunoSEQ multiplex PCR; TCRdb's copy has only in-frame clones and leaves some out. The sample lists about 86,000 clones; about 82% were seen once. Time point given: week 23, last vaccination. Vaccination used 300 ug of mutant IDH1 20-mer peptide per dose, with topical imiquimod. New WHO grade 3 or 4 astrocytomas that were IDH1-mutant and ATRX-lost had been found in donors. Germline lookup yields CDR1 SGDLS and CDR2 YYNGEE. The CDR3 spans 15 residues. The V and J ends lost 4 bases and 4 bases, in that order; junction bases with no gene match: 8. This clonotype was sampled from a man aged 25-45 years with glioma. Some clones in this sample may be carry-over from other donors' samples. Sequencing used PBMCs, obtained from a glioma patient whose treatment included an IDH1 peptide vaccine. The chain recombines TRBV9 with TRBJ1-1; TRBD1 agrees at 9 bases. CDR3 DNA sequence: TGTGCCAGCAGCCCGGGGGACAGGGTGAGCACTGAAGCTTTCTTT. Its protein product is CASSPGDRVSTEAFF.